This TCR beta chain was obtained from a study of T-cell reconstitution after alpha-beta-depleted transplantation in children. The study, taken as a whole, reports: Diversity of TCRbeta at day 60 was high in some patients, arising from surviving recipient T cells and thymic progenitors. At one year after transplant, newly produced T cells mostly accounted for T-cell counts and diversity. Several hundred expanded graft clones reportedly were the source of alpha-beta T cells about two months after transplant.

The CDR3 sequence is 14 residues long. Germline CDR1 and CDR2: SQVTM and ANQGSEA. Trimming took 4 bases from V and 14 from J, leaving 25 bases between them. This clonotype came up many times. Its antigen is unidentified. The authors prepared the TCRbeta library with unique molecular identifiers. TCRdb re-called the PCR reads with MiXCR, one entry per CDR3 protein. The table lists around 70,000 distinct CDR3 sequences, approximately 11% of them singletons. This sequence originates from a boy under 18 with acute myeloid leukemia, due to receive a stem cell transplant. Specimen: PBMCs, collected before TCRalphabeta/CD19-depleted stem cell transplant. V is TRBV29-1 and J is TRBJ2-3; D is possibly TRBD2 (7 bases). CDR3: CSVGRTEKREWWYF. The CDR3 DNA is TGCAGCGTTGGGAGGACAGAAAAGCGGGAATGGTGGTATTTT.